The 3 T cell receptor beta chains presented below share a single source sample, sequenced in a study of shared clonotypes between healthy human individuals. Naive CD8 cells lacked CD45RO and underwent positive selection for CCR7, leaving out terminally differentiated effector memory CD45RA+ cells. Some clones are missing from TCRdb's copy, which holds only in-frame ones; the method was immunoSEQ multiplex PCR. This table holds 1.5 million to 2.5 million clones, about 94% found once. Sequenced sample: naive CD8+ T cells sorted from blood. These receptors all come from a man between 18 and 29 years old in good health.

This chain uses TRBV5-6 with TRBJ2-7; D might be TRBD1 or TRBD2, each matching 7 bases. The germline V gene encodes CDR1 SGHDT and CDR2 YYEEEE. CDR3 length: 16 amino acids. The V end lost 3 bases, the J end lost 3 bases, and 19 bases lay between the germline ends. The CDR3 nucleotides are TGTGCCAGCAGCTGGGGGGAGGGACAGAGGCTCTACGAGCAGTACTTC. Translating it yields CASSWGEGQRLYEQYF.

This sequence joins TRBV6-5 and TRBJ2-3, with 8 bases identical to TRBD1. The CDR3 length is 15 residues. With 2 bases clipped from V and 4 bases from J, the junction kept 5 bases outside the gene matches. The germline CDR1 and CDR2 sequences are MNHEY and SVGAGI. The chain's CDR3 is CASSYGWTGSDTQYF. The CDR3 DNA is TGTGCCAGCAGTTACGGCTGGACAGGGTCAGATACGCAGTATTTT.

The rearrangement links TRBV6-1 to TRBJ2-7, with D perhaps given as TRBD1 or TRBD2 (6 bases each). The CDR3 is 14 amino acids. With 10 bases removed from V and 7 bases from J, the gap between germline ends came to 23 bases. Germline V lookup: CDR1 MNHNS, CDR2 SASEGT. CDR3 region: CATPWLGGKSEQYF. The CDR3 DNA reads TGTGCCACCCCATGGCTGGGGGGCAAGTCTGAGCAGTACTTC.